This T cell receptor (beta chain) was found in a study of CD8 T cells in Susac syndrome. This clonotype was seen once. Antigen unknown. The RNA, roughly 0.45 to 1 ug, was put through reverse transcription using random hexamers. Amplification of TCR beta CDR3 spanned 54 Vbeta and 13 Jbeta via immunoSEQ multiplex PCR. MiXCR, applied by TCRdb to the immunoSEQ multiplex PCR reads, yields one record per CDR3 protein. The data show about 73,000 distinct CDR3 sequences, with about 95% seen just once and approximately 0.4% held by the top ten. General study results and limits: Acknowledgment was made by the study that its TCR sequencing and HLA analysis involved a relatively small number of individuals.

CDR1 is SEHNR and CDR2 is FQNEAQ in the germline V gene (reference sequence). Between the trimmed V and J ends, which lost 2 bases and 0 bases, there was a span of 10 bases. This CDR3 has 15 amino acids. J is TRBJ2-5 and V is TRBV7-9; D remains ambiguous. The sequence derives from a human donor with multiple sclerosis. The sequenced sample consisted of CD8+ T cells from PBMCs. CDR3 sequence (DNA): TGTGCCAGCAGCTTAAATCCTTCGTACCAAGAGACCCAGTACTTC. It is translated as CASSLNPSYQETQYF.